This passage covers 4 T cell receptor beta chains from one sample sequenced in a study of response to subunit inactivated influenza vaccine. Using its own MiXCR run on the RT-PCR reads, TCRdb lists one record per CDR3 protein. This table has around 850,000 distinct CDR3 sequences, approximately 17% appearing once. The specimen comprised PBMCs from blood, sampled around 5 days after vaccination. These receptors were taken from a man aged 50-59 years who received an inactivated influenza vaccine.

This clonotype was detected a few times. This sequence joins TRBV12-3 or TRBV12-4 and TRBJ1-1; D possibly corresponds to TRBD1 (5 bases). V lost 3 bases and J 10 bases, leaving 12 bases between the germline ends. This CDR3 has 12 residues. For the CDR3, the DNA is TGTGCCAGCAGTTTGAGTTCAGGGCCAGCTTTCTTT. Translated, it gives CASSLSSGPAFF.

The chain links TRBV9 to TRBJ2-2, with D uncertain. This CDR3 is built from 13 residues. Germline CDR1 and CDR2: SGDLS and YYNGEE. Trimming pared 3 bases from V and 4 bases from J, leaving 7 bases between. CDR3 DNA sequence: TGTGCCAGCAGCGGTCTAGTCACCGGGGAGCTGTTTTTT. Amino acid sequence: CASSGLVTGELFF.

The gene calls are TRBV7-6 and TRBJ2-3, with a weak D call TRBD1 (6 bases). Trimming left V 5 bases short and J 3 bases short, with 18 bases between. The CDR3 is 16 residues long. Germline lookup yields CDR1 SGHVS and CDR2 FNYEAQ. CDR3 nucleotide sequence: TGTGCCAGCAGCCGCTCCGGGACATGGGCGACAGATACGCAGTATTTT. Translating gives CASSRSGTWATDTQYF.

This clonotype occurred many times. The chain is built from TRBV20-1 and TRBJ2-1, with 11 bases that match TRBD2. J gave up 3 bases and V 2 bases, and 3 bases lay outside the gene matches. The CDR3 has 15 amino acids. The germline CDR1 and CDR2 sequences are DFQATT and SNEGSKA (reference sequence). The CDR3 coding sequence is TGCAGTGCTAGAAAACTAGCGGGAGACTACAATGAGCAGTTCTTC. It is translated as CSARKLAGDYNEQFF.